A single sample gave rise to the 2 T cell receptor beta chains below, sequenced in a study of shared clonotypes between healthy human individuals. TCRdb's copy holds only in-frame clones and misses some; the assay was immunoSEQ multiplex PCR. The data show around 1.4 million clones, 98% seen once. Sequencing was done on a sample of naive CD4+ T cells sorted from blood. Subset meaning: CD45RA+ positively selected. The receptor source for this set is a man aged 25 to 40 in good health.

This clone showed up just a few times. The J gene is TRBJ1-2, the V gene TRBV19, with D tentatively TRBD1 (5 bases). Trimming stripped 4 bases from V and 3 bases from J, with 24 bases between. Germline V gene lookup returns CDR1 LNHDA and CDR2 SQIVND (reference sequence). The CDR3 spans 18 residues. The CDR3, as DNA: TGTGCCAGTAGTACAGCAGGGTTTGGCGTAGGGTTTGACTATGGCTACACCTTC. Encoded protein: CASSTAGFGVGFDYGYTF.

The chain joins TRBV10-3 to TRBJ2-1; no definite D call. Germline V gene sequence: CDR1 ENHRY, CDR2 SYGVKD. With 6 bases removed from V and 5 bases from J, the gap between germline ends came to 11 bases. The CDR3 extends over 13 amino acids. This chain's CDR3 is CAIRKIEDNEQFF. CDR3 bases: TGTGCCATCAGAAAAATAGAGGACAATGAGCAGTTCTTC.